One and the same sample provided the 29 T cell receptor beta chains below, sequenced in a study of regulatory T cells in long-lasting Graves disease. Time point described: persistent/refractory GD, antithyroid drugs over 5 years with positive TRAb. Researchers made the TCR library from RNA that was extracted from PBMCs. Combining iRepertoire HTBI primers with Arm-PCR of CDR3 regions, the authors built TCR beta libraries. TCRdb re-derived calls from the multiplex PCR reads in MiXCR, one entry per CDR3 protein. The repertoire has roughly 700,000 distinct CDR3 sequences, about 32% of them found once; the top ten carry 35% to 55%. Sequences were derived from peripheral blood mononuclear cells (PBMCs), sampled when the disease was refractory, from a patient treated with antithyroid drugs. These receptors all come from a female donor with Graves disease.

This chain links TRBV5-6 with TRBJ1-2; 9 nucleotides align to TRBD1. This CDR3 contains 13 residues. V was pared by 6 bases and J by 8 bases, with 8 bases of the junction left unmatched. Per germline, CDR1 SGHDT and CDR2 YYEEEE. Here the CDR3 reads CASTGTGSWGYTF. The CDR3 coding sequence is TGTGCCAGCACTGGGACAGGGAGCTGGGGCTACACCTTC. Variable domain in full (rest from reference TRBV5-6 and TRBJ1-2): DAGVTQSPTHLIKTRGQQVTLRCSPKSGHDTVSWYQQALGQGPQFIFQYYEEEERQRGNFPDRFSGHQFPNYSSELNVNALLLGDSALYLCASTGTGSWGYTFGSGTRLTVV.

This clonotype was found a few times. The chain carries TRBV7-7 and TRBJ2-5; 10 nucleotides line up with TRBD1. The CDR3 totals 15 residues. J was trimmed by 1 base and V by 5 bases; bases with no gene match: 4. In germline, CDR1 is SSHAT, CDR2 FNYEAQ (reference sequence). The CDR3 DNA is TGTGCCAGCAGCCCCGGGACAGGGGTCCAAGAGACCCAGTACTTC. This encodes CASSPGTGVQETQYF.

This sequence joins TRBV6-1 and TRBJ2-7; 11 nucleotides align to TRBD1. V trimming: 7 bases; J trimming: 5 bases; junction bases outside the gene matches: 10. The CDR3 spans 15 residues. Germline CDR1 MNHNS, CDR2 SASEGT. CDR3 bases: TGTGCCAGCACCCGCCAGGGACAGGGGGGCAACGAGCAGTACTTC. Translating gives CASTRQGQGGNEQYF.

This clonotype was seen repeatedly, ten times or more. V gene TRBV12-3 or TRBV12-4 combines with J gene TRBJ1-2; no clear D gene. This CDR3 has 11 amino acids. Trimming took 5 bases from V and 4 from J, leaving 5 bases between them. The CDR3 sequence is CASSPRYGYTF. The CDR3 DNA reads TGTGCCAGCAGTCCTCGCTATGGCTACACCTTC.

The chain joins TRBV30 to TRBJ1-4; no clear D gene. V lost 3 bases and J 0 bases, leaving 14 bases between the germline ends. Germline loops: CDR1 GTSNPN, CDR2 SVGIG (reference sequence). This CDR3 spans 16 amino acids. Here the CDR3 DNA reads TGTGCCTGGAGCCTTGGGGTCGCAACAACTAATGAAAAACTGTTTTTT. Its protein product is CAWSLGVATTNEKLFF.

Ten or more counts support this clonotype. The V and J genes are TRBV28 and TRBJ1-2; D gene unclear. Trimming left V 4 bases short and J 4 bases short, with 19 bases between. The germline V gene encodes CDR1 MDHEN and CDR2 SYDVKM. This CDR3 is built from 16 residues. DNA of the CDR3: TGTGCCAGCAGTTCCGGCGATCTATCCCCCTCCTATGGCTACACCTTC. The encoded protein is CASSSGDLSPSYGYTF.

Concerning this clonotype: This may come from a read error, since a much larger clone is one base off. The J gene is TRBJ2-2, the V gene TRBV5-6, with a weak D call TRBD1 (6 bases). The CDR3 sequence is 14 residues long. Per germline, CDR1 SGHDT and CDR2 YYEEEE. V lost 3 bases to trimming and J lost 1 base, with 7 bases between them. The CDR3 nucleotides read TGTGCCAGCAGCTCGACAGGGAACACCGGGGAGCTGTTTTTT. Amino acids: CASSSTGNTGELFF.

This clonotype was seen ten or more times. The gene calls are TRBV11-2 and TRBJ2-5; the match to TRBD2 covers 12 bases. The length of the CDR3 is 15 residues. V shed 5 bases, J shed 5 bases, and the junction held 6 bases outside the gene matches. Germline CDR1 reads SGHAT; CDR2 reads FQNNGV. This chain's CDR3 is CASSHGLAGRETQYF. DNA for the CDR3: TGTGCCAGCAGCCACGGACTAGCGGGACGGGAGACCCAGTACTTC.

The J gene is TRBJ1-2, the V gene TRBV20-1; no clear D gene. V lost 5 bases to trimming and J lost 0 bases, with 16 bases between them. This CDR3 is 15 amino acids long. The germline V gene encodes CDR1 DFQATT and CDR2 SNEGSKA (reference sequence). CDR3 coding DNA: TGCAGTGCTCTTTCGGGCCCCGCCACTAACTATGGCTACACCTTC. Protein sequence: CSALSGPATNYGYTF.

In DNA form, the CDR3 reads TGTGCCAGCAGTCCCACAGGGGGCGCGGGCTACACCTTC. Amino acid sequence: CASSPTGGAGYTF. The genes are TRBV6-2 or TRBV6-3 and TRBJ1-2, with 9 bases aligning to TRBD1. V was pared by 5 bases and J by 8 bases, with 6 bases of the junction left unmatched. The germline CDR1 and CDR2 sequences are MNHEY and SVGEGT. The CDR3 is made up of 13 amino acids.

This clonotype occurred many times. The chain carries TRBV12-3 or TRBV12-4 and TRBJ2-7; TRBD2 matches 9 bases. V shed 6 bases, J shed 5 bases, and the junction held 8 bases outside the gene matches. This CDR3 has 14 amino acids. The CDR3 DNA follows: TGTGCCAGCAGCGGGGGACTAGCTGGCGACGAGCAGTACTTC. Encoded protein: CASSGGLAGDEQYF.

There are a few counts of this clonotype. In DNA form, the CDR3 reads TGCGCCAGCAGCGTGGACGGAGTGATATACGAGCAGTACTTC. Protein sequence: CASSVDGVIYEQYF. The chain combines TRBV5-1 with TRBJ2-7, with D uncertain. The CDR3 covers 14 residues. V lost 4 bases to trimming and J lost 4 bases, with 15 bases between them. The germline V gene has CDR1 SGHRS and CDR2 YFSETQ.

This clonotype was detected a few times. The chain combines TRBV29-1 with TRBJ2-7; possibly TRBD2 for D (5 bases). The germline gives CDR1 SQVTM, CDR2 ANQGSEA. This CDR3 has 12 residues. Between the trimmed V and J ends, which lost 4 bases and 1 base, there was a span of 8 bases. The CDR3 DNA is TGCAGCGTTGGAGGGTCTTCCTACGAGCAGTACTTC. This gives the protein CSVGGSSYEQYF.

The DNA of the CDR3 is TGTGCCAGCAGTGACTCGCTAGCGGGAAATGAGCAGTTCTTC. This translates into CASSDSLAGNEQFF. The rearrangement joins TRBV6-4 to TRBJ2-1, with TRBD2 matching over 9 bases. Germline V lookup: CDR1 MRHNA, CDR2 SNTAGT. The junction had 1 base not matched to a gene; V was cut back by 0 bases and J by 7 bases. This CDR3 spans 14 amino acids.

The chain couples TRBV9 to TRBJ2-7; D possibly corresponds to TRBD2 (5 bases). V lost 3 bases and J lost 1, with 17 bases in between. Germline V lookup: CDR1 SGDLS, CDR2 YYNGEE. This CDR3 spans 16 amino acids. The CDR3 is CASSGRPEEPSYEQYF. The CDR3 DNA follows: TGTGCCAGCAGCGGAAGGCCGGAGGAACCTTCCTACGAGCAGTACTTC.

This clonotype has a count of ten or more. This chain links TRBV6-2 or TRBV6-3 with TRBJ1-1; D gene unclear. The CDR3 totals 19 residues. Germline loops: CDR1 MNHEY, CDR2 SVGEGT. Trimming cost V 2 bases and J 5 bases, with 27 bases left between them. The CDR3 DNA is TGTGCCAGCAGTTACGGCCTACCCCCGGGCACCCGGTTAGGGACTGAAGCTTTCTTT. Translating it yields CASSYGLPPGTRLGTEAFF.

The chain couples TRBV15 to TRBJ1-1, with TRBD1 matching 7 bases. The junction had 8 bases not matched to a gene; V was cut back by 3 bases and J by 1 base. Germline assignment: CDR1 LNHNV and CDR2 YYDKDF (reference sequence). The CDR3 is 16 amino acids. DNA of the CDR3: TGTGCCACCAGCAGCCCCGGACAGGAGACGAACACTGAAGCTTTCTTT. Translated, it gives CATSSPGQETNTEAFF.

This clonotype was picked up a small number of times. The rearrangement links TRBV6-2 or TRBV6-3 to TRBJ1-5, with 9 bases that match TRBD1. From germline, CDR1 is MNHEY and CDR2 SVGEGT. The CDR3 loop spans 19 amino acids. With V trimmed by 6 bases and J by 7 bases, 22 bases remained unmatched. The CDR3 nucleotides read TGTGCCAGCAGCAAGGGACAGGGAGGACCCAATTTAAGGCAACAGCCCCAGCATTTT. Amino acid sequence: CASSKGQGGPNLRQQPQHF.

This clonotype was detected a few times. V usage is TRBV5-5 and J usage is TRBJ2-7; 13 bases are a match to TRBD2. CDR1 is SGHKS and CDR2 is YYEKEE in the germline V gene (reference sequence). With V trimmed by 4 bases and J by 4 bases, 5 bases remained unmatched. CDR3 length equals 15 residues. As DNA, the CDR3 is TGTGCCAGCAGCATGGGACTAGCGGGGTTATACGAGCAGTACTTC. It specifies CASSMGLAGLYEQYF.

In this sample, this clonotype turned up a few times. The rearrangement joins TRBV29-1 to TRBJ1-1, with D unresolved. The CDR3 spans 10 residues. The germline V gene encodes CDR1 SQVTM and CDR2 ANQGSEA. Deletions cut 5 bases from V and 7 bases from J, with 8 bases between. CDR3: CSVRGGEAFF. CDR3 DNA: TGCAGCGTTCGGGGTGGTGAAGCTTTCTTT.

Many counts were recorded for this clonotype. This chain links TRBV28 with TRBJ2-7; a possible D gene is TRBD1 (5 bases). The V and J ends lost 2 bases and 2 bases respectively, with 13 bases between them. The V gene's germline CDR1 is MDHEN and CDR2 SYDVKM. The CDR3 is 15 amino acids. The CDR3, as DNA: TGTGCCAGCAGTTTAAAGACCAGGGCCCCCTACGAGCAGTACTTC. It is translated as CASSLKTRAPYEQYF.

Comments on this clonotype: This clone may be a read error of a much larger clone one base away. The rearrangement joins TRBV12-3 or TRBV12-4 to TRBJ1-3, with D maybe TRBD1 (5 bases). The CDR3 runs to 16 residues. V lost 6 bases to trimming and J lost 0 bases, with 15 bases between them. This CDR3 is CASSATAYDSGNTIYF. CDR3 DNA: TGTGCCAGCAGCGCGACAGCATATGACTCTGGAAACACCATATATTTT.

The chain is built from TRBV6-1 and TRBJ2-7, with D perhaps TRBD1 (5 bases). Trimming took off 1 base at V and 4 bases at J, with 14 bases between the two ends. The CDR3 spans 15 residues. Germline CDR1 and CDR2: MNHNS and SASEGT. The DNA for the CDR3 is TGTGCCAGCAGTGAAGGACAGATAGAATATTACGAGCAGTACTTC. Its translation: CASSEGQIEYYEQYF.

This clonotype occurred a few times. The chain is built from TRBV12-3 or TRBV12-4 and TRBJ2-2, with 10 bases fitting TRBD2. The junction had 7 bases not matched to a gene; V was cut back by 5 bases and J by 7 bases. The CDR3 runs to 15 residues. The CDR3 protein is CASSPSGSSVGELFF. In DNA form, the CDR3 reads TGTGCCAGCAGTCCTAGCGGGAGTAGTGTCGGGGAGCTGTTTTTT.

In regard to this clonotype: This likely stems from a read error, as it lies one base from a far larger clone. This chain links TRBV7-9 with TRBJ1-1; D is unclear. The V end lost 7 bases, the J end lost 3 bases, and 3 bases lay between the germline ends. There are 10 residues in the CDR3. Per germline, CDR1 SEHNR and CDR2 FQNEAQ (reference sequence). CDR3 protein: CASTYTEAFF. The CDR3 nucleotides read TGTGCCAGCACTTACACTGAAGCTTTCTTT.

The gene calls are TRBV28 and TRBJ1-3; D is unclear. Looked up from germline, CDR1 is MDHEN and CDR2 is SYDVKM. The CDR3 extends over 14 amino acids. Trimming stripped 6 bases from V and 2 bases from J, with 11 bases between. The CDR3 spells CASREQATGNTIYF. CDR3 sequence (DNA): TGTGCCAGCAGGGAGCAGGCTACTGGAAACACCATATATTTT.

The genes are TRBV11-2 and TRBJ2-3, with no clear D. In germline, CDR1 is SGHAT, CDR2 FQNNGV. V dropped 0 bases and J dropped 2 bases, with 3 bases sitting between them. The CDR3 runs to 13 residues. The CDR3 nucleotides are TGTGCCAGCAGCTTAGACTACACAGATACGCAGTATTTT. Protein product: CASSLDYTDTQYF. Full variable domain (remainder filled in from reference TRBV11-2 and TRBJ2-3): EAGVAQSPRYKIIEKRQSVAFWCNPISGHATLYWYQQILGQGPKLLIQFQNNGVVDDSQLPKDRFSAERLKGVDSTLKIQPAKLEDSAVYLCASSLDYTDTQYFGPGTRLTVL.

J is TRBJ2-5 and V is TRBV7-3; D may be TRBD2 (5 bases). CDR1 SGHTA and CDR2 FQGTGA come from the germline V gene. The CDR3 extends over 15 amino acids. V lost 5 bases and J 0 bases, leaving 13 bases between the germline ends. The chain's CDR3 is CASSVGVQYQETQYF. In DNA, the CDR3 is TGTGCCAGCAGCGTCGGGGTACAGTACCAAGAGACCCAGTACTTC.

J is TRBJ2-7 and V is TRBV3-1, with TRBD1 matching 8 bases. Germline trimming cut 2 bases from V and 5 bases from J; bases unmatched to any gene: 5. Germline CDR1 LGHDT, CDR2 YNNKEL (reference sequence). The CDR3 is made up of 14 amino acids. CDR3 DNA sequence: TGTGCCAGCAGCCAACAGGGGGCGTGGAACGAGCAGTACTTC. Protein product: CASSQQGAWNEQYF.